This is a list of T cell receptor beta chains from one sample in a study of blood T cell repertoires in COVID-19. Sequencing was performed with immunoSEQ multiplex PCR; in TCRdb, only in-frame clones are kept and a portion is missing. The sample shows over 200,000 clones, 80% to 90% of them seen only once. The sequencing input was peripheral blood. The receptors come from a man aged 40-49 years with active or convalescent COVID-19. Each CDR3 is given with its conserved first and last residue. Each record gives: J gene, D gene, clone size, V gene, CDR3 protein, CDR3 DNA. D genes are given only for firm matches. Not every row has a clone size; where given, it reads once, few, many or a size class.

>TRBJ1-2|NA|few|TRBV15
CATSREQGLYGYTF
TGTGCCACCAGCAGAGAGCAGGGGCTTTATGGCTACACCTTC
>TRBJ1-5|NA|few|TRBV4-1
CASSPSLVSNQPQHF
TGCGCCAGCAGCCCGTCTCTTGTTAGCAATCAGCCCCAGCATTTT
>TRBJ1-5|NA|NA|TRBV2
CASSTGGGLGNQPQHF
TGTGCCAGCAGTACCGGGGGGGGTCTGGGCAATCAGCCCCAGCATTTT
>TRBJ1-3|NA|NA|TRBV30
CAWSVQSGNTIYF
TGTGCCTGGAGTGTACAGTCCGGAAACACCATATATTTT
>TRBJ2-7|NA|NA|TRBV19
CASSIGGLSYEQYF
TGTGCCAGTAGTATAGGGGGCCTGTCCTACGAGCAGTACTTC
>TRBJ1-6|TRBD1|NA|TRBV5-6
CASSFPGQENSPLHF
TGTGCCAGCAGCTTCCCCGGACAGGAAAATTCACCCCTCCACTTT
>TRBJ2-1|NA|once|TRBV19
CASSRGNEQFF
TGTGCCAGTAGTAGAGGCAATGAGCAGTTCTTC
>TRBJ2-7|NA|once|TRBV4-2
CASSQGRQDAYEQYF
TGTGCCAGCAGCCAAGGTAGACAGGATGCTTACGAGCAGTACTTC
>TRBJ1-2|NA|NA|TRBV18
CASSPPQSPLYGYTF
TGTGCCAGCTCACCACCACAGTCCCCTCTCTATGGCTACACCTTC
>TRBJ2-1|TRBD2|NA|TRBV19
CASSQTSGSYNEQFF
TGTGCCAGTAGTCAGACTAGCGGTTCCTACAATGAGCAGTTCTTC
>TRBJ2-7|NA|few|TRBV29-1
CSVVQGPNEQYF
TGCAGCGTTGTGCAGGGGCCCAACGAGCAGTACTTC
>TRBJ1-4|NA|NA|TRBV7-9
CASSLGSGSRVNEKLFF
TGTGCCAGCAGCTTAGGGAGCGGCAGCAGAGTCAATGAAAAACTGTTTTTT
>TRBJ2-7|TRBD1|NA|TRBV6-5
CASKQGQNYEQYF
TGTGCCAGCAAGCAGGGACAGAACTACGAGCAGTACTTC
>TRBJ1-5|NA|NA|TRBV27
CASSSPIRNQPQHF
TGTGCCAGCAGTTCCCCGATCAGGAATCAGCCCCAGCATTTT
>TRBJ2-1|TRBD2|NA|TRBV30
CAWAGLAGVGEQFF
TGTGCCTGGGCGGGACTAGCGGGAGTAGGTGAGCAGTTCTTC
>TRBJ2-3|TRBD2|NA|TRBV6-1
CASRETSGRVTDTQYF
TGTGCCAGCAGGGAAACTAGCGGGAGGGTAACAGATACGCAGTATTTT
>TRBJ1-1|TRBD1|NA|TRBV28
CASSPDRVNTEAFF
TGTGCCAGCAGTCCGGACAGGGTCAACACTGAAGCTTTCTTT
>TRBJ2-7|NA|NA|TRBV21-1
CASRNGGVEQYF
TGTGCCAGCAGGAACGGAGGGGTTGAGCAGTACTTC
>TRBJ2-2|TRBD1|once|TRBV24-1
CATSGGPNTGELFF
TGTGCCACCTCAGGGGGACCGAACACCGGGGAGCTGTTTTTT
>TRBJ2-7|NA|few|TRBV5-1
CASSLAGNYYEQYF
TGCGCCAGCAGCTTGGCAGGCAATTACTACGAGCAGTACTTC
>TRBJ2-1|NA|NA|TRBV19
CASSIGGGRRNEQFF
TGTGCCAGTAGTATCGGAGGGGGCCGGAGGAATGAGCAGTTCTTC
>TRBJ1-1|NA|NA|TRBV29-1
CSVEKDTEAFF
TGCAGCGTGGAGAAAGACACTGAAGCTTTCTTT
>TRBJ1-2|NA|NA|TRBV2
CASSEQARTLYGYTF
TGTGCCAGCAGTGAACAGGCAAGAACATTATATGGCTACACCTTC
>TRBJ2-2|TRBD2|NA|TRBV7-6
CASSPRTSGGVSTGELFF
TGTGCCAGCAGCCCACGGACTAGCGGGGGGGTTTCCACCGGGGAGCTGTTTTTT
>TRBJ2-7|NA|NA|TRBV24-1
CATSDLFPAAVSYEQYF
TGTGCCACCAGTGATTTGTTCCCGGCGGCTGTCTCCTACGAGCAGTACTTC
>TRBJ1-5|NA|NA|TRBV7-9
CASSLGFYQPQHF
TGTGCCAGCAGCTTAGGTTTCTATCAGCCCCAGCATTTT
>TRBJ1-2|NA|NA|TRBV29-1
CSVENRGDGYTF
TGCAGCGTTGAGAACCGGGGTGATGGCTACACCTTC
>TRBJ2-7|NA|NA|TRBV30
CAWREGYRDEQYF
TGTGCCTGGAGGGAGGGATACCGAGACGAGCAGTACTTC
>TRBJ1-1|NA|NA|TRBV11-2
CASSLSGGTEAFF
TGTGCCAGCAGCTTAAGCGGGGGAACTGAAGCTTTCTTT
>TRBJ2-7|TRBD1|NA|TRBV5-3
CARSLWGQGAVQYF
TGTGCCAGAAGCTTGTGGGGACAGGGGGCGGTGCAGTACTTC
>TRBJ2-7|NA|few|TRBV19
CASSIGGGTYEQYF
TGTGCCAGTAGTATAGGTGGAGGGACTTACGAGCAGTACTTC
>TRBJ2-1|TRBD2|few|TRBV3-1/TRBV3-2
CASSQAGGQFF
TGTGCCAGCAGCCAAGCGGGAGGGCAGTTCTTC
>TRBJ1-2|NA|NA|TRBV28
CASSSPPGGAYGYTF
TGTGCCAGCAGTTCCCCCCCGGGAGGGGCCTATGGCTACACCTTC
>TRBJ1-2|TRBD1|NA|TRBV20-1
CSARGTGTGSGYTF
TGCAGTGCTCGTGGTACCGGGACAGGGAGCGGCTACACCTTC
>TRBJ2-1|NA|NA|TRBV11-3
CASSPGGRRTYNEQFF
TGTGCCAGCAGCCCAGGGGGGCGGAGAACCTACAATGAGCAGTTCTTC
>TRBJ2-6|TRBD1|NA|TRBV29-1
CSSIDTGAGANVLTF
TGCAGCAGCATAGATACAGGGGCCGGGGCCAACGTCCTGACTTTC
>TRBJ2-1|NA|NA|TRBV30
CAWSVSNHEQFF
TGTGCCTGGAGTGTTAGTAACCATGAGCAGTTCTTC
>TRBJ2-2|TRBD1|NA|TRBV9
CASSATGQHTGELFF
TGTGCCAGCAGCGCCACGGGACAGCACACCGGGGAGCTGTTTTTT
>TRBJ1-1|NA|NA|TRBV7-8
CASSFKLFRGVMNTEAFF
TGTGCCAGCAGCTTTAAATTGTTTCGCGGGGTGATGAACACTGAAGCTTTCTTT
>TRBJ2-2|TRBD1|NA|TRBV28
CASRSPPGQGSGELFF
TGTGCCAGCAGATCACCACCGGGACAGGGGTCCGGGGAGCTGTTTTTT
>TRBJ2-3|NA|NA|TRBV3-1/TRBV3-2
CASSQGQRKRTDTQYF
TGTGCCAGCAGCCAAGGACAGAGAAAACGCACAGATACGCAGTATTTT
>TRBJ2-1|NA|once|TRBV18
CASSPPGQSSYNEQFF
TGTGCCAGCTCACCACCGGGGCAGAGCTCCTACAATGAGCAGTTCTTC
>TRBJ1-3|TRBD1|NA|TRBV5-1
CASSRDGTGGGNTIYF
TGCGCCAGCAGCCGTGATGGGACAGGAGGTGGAAACACCATATATTTT
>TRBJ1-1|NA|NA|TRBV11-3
CASSFPGEGTEAFF
TGTGCCAGCAGCTTCCCCGGGGAAGGGACTGAAGCTTTCTTT
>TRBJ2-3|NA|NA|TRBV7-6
CASSAQPSRTDTQYF
TGTGCCAGCAGCGCACAACCCTCTCGCACAGATACGCAGTATTTT
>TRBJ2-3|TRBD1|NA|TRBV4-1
CASSLWGPGQGGTDTQYF
TGCGCCAGCAGCCTCTGGGGTCCGGGACAGGGAGGCACAGATACGCAGTATTTT
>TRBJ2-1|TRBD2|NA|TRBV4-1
CASSHGTSGSSNEQFF
TGCGCCAGCAGCCATGGGACTAGCGGGAGCTCGAATGAGCAGTTCTTC
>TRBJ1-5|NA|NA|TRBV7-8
CASSLWGVNQPQHF
TGTGCCAGCAGCTTATGGGGAGTAAATCAGCCCCAGCATTTT
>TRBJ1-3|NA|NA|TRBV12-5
CASGGGDSGNTIYF
TGTGCTAGTGGTGGGGGGGACTCTGGAAACACCATATATTTT
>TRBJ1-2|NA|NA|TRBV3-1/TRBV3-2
CASSQEDRQVGYTF
TGTGCCAGCAGCCAAGAAGATAGGCAGGTTGGCTACACCTTC
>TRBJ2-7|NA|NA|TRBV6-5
CASSYSGSRTYEQYF
TGTGCCAGCAGTTACTCGGGCAGCCGAACCTACGAGCAGTACTTC
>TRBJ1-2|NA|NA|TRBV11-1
CASSPRPTENYGYTF
TGTGCCAGCAGCCCGCGTCCGACAGAGAACTATGGCTACACCTTC
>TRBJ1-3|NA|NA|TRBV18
CASSPPGTQRGNTIYF
TGTGCCAGCTCACCACCCGGGACTCAAAGGGGAAACACCATATATTTT
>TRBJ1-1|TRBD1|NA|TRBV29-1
CSVEPAGGGGTEAFF
TGCAGCGTTGAACCAGCAGGGGGCGGGGGCACTGAAGCTTTCTTT
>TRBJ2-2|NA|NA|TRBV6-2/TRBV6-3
CASSYGVGELFF
TGTGCCAGCAGTTACGGAGTCGGGGAGCTGTTTTTT